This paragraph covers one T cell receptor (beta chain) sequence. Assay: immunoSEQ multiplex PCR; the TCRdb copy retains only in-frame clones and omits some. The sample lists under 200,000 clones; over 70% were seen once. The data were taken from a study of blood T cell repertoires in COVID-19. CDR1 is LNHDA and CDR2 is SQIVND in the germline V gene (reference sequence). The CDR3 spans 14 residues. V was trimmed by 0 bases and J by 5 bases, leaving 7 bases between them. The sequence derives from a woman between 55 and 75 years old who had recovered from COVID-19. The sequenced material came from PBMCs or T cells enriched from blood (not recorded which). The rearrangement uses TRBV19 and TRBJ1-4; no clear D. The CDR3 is CASSIETGNEKLFF. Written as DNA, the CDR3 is TGTGCCAGTAGTATAGAAACGGGAAATGAAAAACTGTTTTTT.